Listed below are T cell receptor beta chains from one sample, sequenced in a study of cytomegalovirus exposure and HLA in healthy donors. TCRdb's copy holds only in-frame clones and misses some; the assay was immunoSEQ multiplex PCR. The table has 120,000 to 150,000 clones, about 82% seen once. The sample was PBMCs. The receptors come from a male donor in good health and CMV-seronegative. Each CDR3 is given with its conserved first and last residue. The D gene is left open where the match is weak. Part of the rows lack a size; the others show once, few, many or a class for expanded clones.

clone_size	v_call	j_call	d_call	cdr3_nt	cdr3_aa
-	TRBV6-5	TRBJ2-7	TRBD1	TGTGCCAGCAGTTCGGGACAGGTTATCTACGAGCAGTACTTC	CASSSGQVIYEQYF
once	TRBV2	TRBJ2-2	-	TGTGCCAGCAGTGAAGTGAGCCCGTTCGGGGAGCTGTTTTTT	CASSEVSPFGELFF
-	TRBV5-1	TRBJ1-3	TRBD1	TGCGCCAGCAGCCTACAGGGGTCTGGAAACACCATATATTTT	CASSLQGSGNTIYF
-	TRBV5-4	TRBJ1-1	TRBD1	TGTGCCAGCAGCTCCTGGACAGGAGGCACTGAAGCTTTCTTT	CASSSWTGGTEAFF
-	TRBV18	TRBJ1-3	TRBD1	TGTGCCAGCTCACCAGTCCCGGGACAGGGAGCAGGACGGACAAACACCATATATTTT	CASSPVPGQGAGRTNTIYF
-	TRBV13	TRBJ2-5	TRBD1	TGTGCCAGCAGCTCGGAAGGGACAGGGAAAGAGACCCAGTACTTC	CASSSEGTGKETQYF
-	TRBV7-7	TRBJ2-7	-	TGTGCTACAGAAGTGGGAGACCCCTCGGGGCAGTACTTC	CATEVGDPSGQYF
-	TRBV9	TRBJ2-7	-	TGTGCCAGCAGTGCCCGGGACACCCTATATTACGAGCAGTACTTC	CASSARDTLYYEQYF
-	TRBV5-4	TRBJ2-7	TRBD1	TGTGCCAGCAGCTCCCCGGGACAGGGGTCCGAGCAGTACTTC	CASSSPGQGSEQYF
once	TRBV5-1	TRBJ2-2	TRBD2	TGCGCCAGCGGAGGACTAGCGGGAACCGTAGACACCGGGGAGCTGTTTTTT	CASGGLAGTVDTGELFF
-	TRBV6-6	TRBJ1-1	-	TGTGCCAGCCTGAGAGGGACAAAGAACACTGAAGCTTTCTTT	CASLRGTKNTEAFF
-	TRBV6-1	TRBJ1-1	-	TGTGCCAGCAGGGGGAGTATTGAAGCTTTCTTT	CASRGSIEAFF
once	TRBV6-1	TRBJ1-6	-	TGTGCCAGCAGACTGGACAGCTCCTATAATTCACCCCTCCACTTT	CASRLDSSYNSPLHF
-	TRBV18	TRBJ2-7	TRBD1	TGTGCCAGCTCACCAGCCGACAGGGAAGCCTACGAGCAGTACTTC	CASSPADREAYEQYF
-	TRBV15	TRBJ2-3	-	TGTGCCACCAGCAGACAGTGGCCTACAGATACGCAGTATTTT	CATSRQWPTDTQYF
-	TRBV7-2	TRBJ1-2	-	TGTGCCAGCAGCTTAGCGGGGCCCTATGGCTACACCTTC	CASSLAGPYGYTF
-	TRBV7-9	TRBJ1-1	-	TGTGCCAGCAGCTACCCTTTGACAGCCAACACTGAAGCTTTCTTT	CASSYPLTANTEAFF
-	TRBV7-9	TRBJ2-4	-	TGTGCCAGCAGCTTAGGTGGGCTTTATCAGTACTTC	CASSLGGLYQYF
-	TRBV21-1	TRBJ1-2	-	TGTGCCAGCAGCAAAGTCACGGTTCGGGGGAACTATGGCTACACCTTC	CASSKVTVRGNYGYTF
-	TRBV4-1	TRBJ2-7	-	TGCGCCAGCAGCCAAGGACCAGGGATACGTTCCTACGAGCAGTACTTC	CASSQGPGIRSYEQYF
-	TRBV11-2	TRBJ1-4	TRBD1	TGTGCCAGCAGCTTGGGGTTCGGGCAGGGGGTGAAAAAACTGTTTTTT	CASSLGFGQGVKKLFF
-	TRBV5-6	TRBJ2-1	TRBD1	TGTGCCAGCAGCTTGGGGGACAGGGGAGTGTATGAGCAGTTCTTC	CASSLGDRGVYEQFF
-	TRBV6-6	TRBJ2-7	-	TGTGCCAGTCAGACAAACACCTACGAGCAGTACTTC	CASQTNTYEQYF
-	TRBV5-1	TRBJ1-1	-	TGCGCCAGCAGCCAAAGCTCGAACACTGAAGCTTTCTTT	CASSQSSNTEAFF